This entry lists 21 T cell receptor beta chains sequenced from one sample in a study of T cells in Graves' hyperthyroidism and ophthalmopathy. It was RNA transcripts that yielded the amplified TCR beta CDR3 regions. With the HTBI primer set, the TCR CDR3 went through a first round of RT-PCR. TCRdb analysed the multiplex PCR reads with MiXCR anew, one entry per CDR3 protein. Of roughly 720,000 distinct CDR3 sequences in the sample, around 16% were seen once. The sample consisted of blood. All receptors come from a man aged 45-65 years with Graves' hyperthyroidism.

This clonotype was seen a few times. This sequence joins TRBV19 and TRBJ2-2, with a tentative D call TRBD1 (5 bases). Germline V lookup: CDR1 LNHDA, CDR2 SQIVND (reference sequence). This CDR3 is 14 amino acids long. The germline V and J ends were trimmed by 5 bases and 4 bases, with 11 bases remaining between them. This CDR3 reads CASSPGSFTGELFF. The DNA of the CDR3 is TGTGCCAGTAGTCCAGGGTCCTTCACCGGGGAGCTGTTTTTT.

This clonotype was recorded many times. The chain recombines TRBV7-9 with TRBJ2-2, with 10 positions matching TRBD2. The CDR3 covers 14 residues. In germline, CDR1 is SEHNR, CDR2 FQNEAQ (reference sequence). Trimming removed 8 bases from V and 3 bases from J; junction bases left unmatched: 3. CDR3 DNA sequence: TGTGCCAGCCGGCTAGCGGGAGACACCGGGGAGCTGTTTTTT. This encodes CASRLAGDTGELFF.

The chain couples TRBV6-1 to TRBJ2-7; 7 bases align to TRBD2. CDR1 and CDR2 from the germline V gene are MNHNS and SASEGT. V trimming: 8 bases; J trimming: 6 bases; junction bases outside the gene matches: 16. The CDR3 sequence is 15 residues long. The CDR3 nucleotides read TGTGCCAGCTCGCCCCATTCAGCGGGAACGGTCGAGCAGTACTTC. Translation: CASSPHSAGTVEQYF.

The CDR3 here is CASSLYPGGYQPQHF. The CDR3, as DNA: TGTGCCAGCTCACTGTATCCAGGGGGCTATCAGCCCCAGCATTTT. The gene calls are TRBV18 and TRBJ1-5; 8 nucleotides line up with TRBD1. Germline assignment: CDR1 KGHSH and CDR2 LQKENI. The CDR3 length is 15 residues. J gave up 5 bases and V 4 bases, and 7 bases lay outside the gene matches.

In this sample, this clonotype turned up many times. The chain carries TRBV27 and TRBJ1-1, with 7 bases lining up with TRBD1. Germline V gene lookup returns CDR1 MNHEY and CDR2 SMNVEV (reference sequence). The CDR3 runs to 15 residues. With V trimmed by 3 bases and J by 1 base, 5 bases remained unmatched. CDR3 bases: TGTGCCAGCAGTTTCTTGACAGGGTGGAACACTGAAGCTTTCTTT. Amino acids: CASSFLTGWNTEAFF.

The chain is built from TRBV6-1 and TRBJ2-7; 11 bases are shared with TRBD2. The V gene end was trimmed by 6 bases and the J gene end by 4 bases; junction bases not matched to a gene: 8. Germline CDR1 is MNHNS and CDR2 is SASEGT. The CDR3 sequence is 15 residues long. Here the CDR3 DNA reads TGTGCCAGCAGCCGACTAGCGGGGATTATTTACGAGCAGTACTTC. It codes for CASSRLAGIIYEQYF.

This clonotype was counted only a few times. J is TRBJ2-2 and V is TRBV30; 11 bases are a match to TRBD2. The CDR3 runs to 13 residues. Looked up from germline, CDR1 is GTSNPN and CDR2 is SVGIG (reference sequence). Trimming removed 5 bases from V and 8 bases from J; junction bases left unmatched: 4. The CDR3: CAWGSGRAGELFF. The CDR3 nucleotides read TGTGCCTGGGGTAGCGGGAGGGCGGGGGAGCTGTTTTTT.

This clonotype was recorded many times. V gene TRBV28 combines with J gene TRBJ2-1, with 7 bases lining up with TRBD2. The CDR3 consists of 15 residues. Germline CDR1 MDHEN, CDR2 SYDVKM. V gave up 5 bases and J gave up 8 bases; unmatched junction bases: 12. CDR3 residues: CASSPRGSESDEQFF. CDR3 nucleotide sequence: TGTGCCAGCAGTCCCCGCGGGAGTGAAAGCGATGAGCAGTTCTTC.

The gene calls are TRBV19 and TRBJ2-1; D uncertain. Trimming pared 5 bases from V and 7 bases from J, leaving 12 bases between. The length of the CDR3 is 13 residues. CDR1 is LNHDA and CDR2 is SQIVND in the germline V gene (reference sequence). As DNA, the CDR3 is TGTGCCAGTAGTCTCCGGATCACTAATGAGCAGTTCTTC. Translated: CASSLRITNEQFF.

This clonotype was observed a few times. V usage is TRBV5-4 and J usage is TRBJ2-1; D is unclear. This CDR3 is 15 amino acids long. In germline, CDR1 is SGHNT, CDR2 YYREEE (reference sequence). V was pared by 0 bases and J by 2 bases, with 9 bases between. The CDR3 DNA is TGTGCCAGCAGCTTGGATGGTGGGACCTACAATGAGCAGTTCTTC. Its protein product is CASSLDGGTYNEQFF.

V and J are TRBV28 and TRBJ2-3, with TRBD1 identical over 9 bases. Germline values: CDR1 MDHEN, CDR2 SYDVKM. There are 14 residues in the CDR3. J lost 8 bases, V lost 6 bases, and 9 bases had no gene match. The DNA for the CDR3 is TGTGCCAGCAGGCCGGGACAGGGCTTAAGTACGCAGTATTTT. Protein: CASRPGQGLSTQYF.

This clonotype was found many times. The rearrangement links TRBV19 to TRBJ1-1, with a tentative D call TRBD1 (6 bases). The CDR3 contains 15 residues. Germline assignment: CDR1 LNHDA and CDR2 SQIVND (reference sequence). V lost 3 bases to trimming and J lost 0 bases, with 11 bases between them. CDR3 in amino acids: CASSITGTMNTEAFF. The CDR3 region has the DNA TGTGCCAGTAGTATTACAGGGACGATGAACACTGAAGCTTTCTTT.

This chain joins TRBV6-5 and TRBJ1-5; D is unclear. In germline, CDR1 is MNHEY, CDR2 SVGAGI. V lost 2 bases and J lost 1, with 9 bases in between. The CDR3 extends over 15 amino acids. CDR3 bases: TGTGCCAGCAGTTACGGGGTTTCAAGCAATCAGCCCCAGCATTTT. Protein product: CASSYGVSSNQPQHF.

A word on this clonotype: This may arise from a read error, as a much more abundant clone is one base away. The chain combines TRBV28 with TRBJ2-6; no reliable D call. This CDR3 comprises 15 residues. Germline V CDR1 and CDR2: MDHEN, SYDVKM. CDR3 coding DNA: TGTGTCAGCAGTTTGATTCGGTCTGGGGCCAACGTCCTGACTTTC. Encoded protein: CVSSLIRSGANVLTF.

This clonotype was counted many times. The rearrangement uses TRBV24-1 and TRBJ1-5, with a weak D call TRBD1 (6 bases). Per the germline V gene, CDR1 is KGHDR and CDR2 is SFDVKD. This CDR3 is built from 16 residues. V lost 7 bases, J lost 5 bases, and 20 bases lay in between. The CDR3 DNA follows: TGTGCCACCAGCGACCACCGGGACAACCAAGATCAGCCCCAGCATTTT. Translation: CATSDHRDNQDQPQHF.

This sequence joins TRBV28 and TRBJ2-5; D gene uncertain. Germline assignment: CDR1 MDHEN and CDR2 SYDVKM. This CDR3 is 10 amino acids long. CDR3 protein: CATFQETQYF. The CDR3 coding sequence is TGTGCTACGTTCCAAGAGACCCAGTACTTC.

This chain uses TRBV29-1 with TRBJ2-7; D may be TRBD2 (6 bases). CDR3 length: 13 amino acids. Deletions cut 6 bases from V and 3 bases from J, with 15 bases between. The germline V gene encodes CDR1 SQVTM and CDR2 ANQGSEA. The DNA for the CDR3 is TGCAGCGTGGAACGGGACTCCCGCTACGAGCAGTACTTC. Its translation is CSVERDSRYEQYF.

Many counts were recorded for this clonotype. CDR3 sequence: CASIEGDRAETQYF. DNA of the CDR3: TGTGCCAGCATCGAGGGGGACAGGGCAGAGACCCAGTACTTC. V gene TRBV7-8 combines with J gene TRBJ2-5; 9 nucleotides agree with TRBD1. There are 14 residues in the CDR3. Germline V gene data show CDR1 as SGHVS and CDR2 as FQNEAQ. V was pared by 7 bases and J by 4 bases, with 7 bases of the junction left unmatched. The full variable domain, completed using reference TRBV7-8 and TRBJ2-5, is GAGVSQSPRYKVAKRGQDVALRCDPISGHVSLFWYQQALGQGPEFLTYFQNEAQLDKSGLPSDRFFAERPEGSVSTLKIQRTQQEDSAVYLCASIEGDRAETQYFGPGTRLLVL.

This clonotype was seen ten or more times. This chain joins TRBV30 and TRBJ2-2; D remains unclear. V was trimmed by 4 bases and J by 7 bases, leaving 7 bases between them. Germline CDR1 reads GTSNPN; CDR2 reads SVGIG (reference sequence). The CDR3 extends over 11 amino acids. The CDR3 protein is CAWTGGGELFF. CDR3 DNA sequence: TGTGCCTGGACAGGCGGCGGGGAGCTGTTTTTT.

This clonotype came up a few times. The germline gene is not matched at one end of the junction; a read error may be the cause. The genes are TRBV13 and TRBJ1-1, with D perhaps TRBD1 (5 bases). Germline V gives CDR1 PRHDT, CDR2 FYEKMQ (reference sequence). CDR3 length: 14 amino acids. CDR3 in DNA: TGTGCCAGCACCTTATTGGGGGGGAACACTGAAGCTTTCTTT. Residues: CASTLLGGNTEAFF.

This clonotype showed up just a few times. The V and J genes are TRBV5-1 and TRBJ2-5, with 13 bases lining up with TRBD2. CDR1 and CDR2 from the germline V gene are SGHRS and YFSETQ. CDR3 length: 16 amino acids. V gave up 4 bases and J gave up 2 bases; unmatched junction bases: 5. The CDR3 sequence: CASSRTSGSSQETQYF. Written as DNA, the CDR3 is TGCGCCAGCAGCAGGACTAGCGGGAGTAGTCAAGAGACCCAGTACTTC.